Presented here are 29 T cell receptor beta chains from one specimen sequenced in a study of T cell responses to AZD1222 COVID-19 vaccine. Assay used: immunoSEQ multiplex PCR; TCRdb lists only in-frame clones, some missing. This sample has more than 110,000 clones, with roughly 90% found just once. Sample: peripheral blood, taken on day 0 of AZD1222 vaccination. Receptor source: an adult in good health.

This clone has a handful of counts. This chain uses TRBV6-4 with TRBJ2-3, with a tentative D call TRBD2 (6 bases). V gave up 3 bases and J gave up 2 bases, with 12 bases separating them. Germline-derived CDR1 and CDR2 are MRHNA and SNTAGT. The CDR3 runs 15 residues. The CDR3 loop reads CASSDQRAPTDTQYF. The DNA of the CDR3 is TGTGCCAGCAGTGATCAGCGGGCCCCCACAGATACGCAGTATTTT.

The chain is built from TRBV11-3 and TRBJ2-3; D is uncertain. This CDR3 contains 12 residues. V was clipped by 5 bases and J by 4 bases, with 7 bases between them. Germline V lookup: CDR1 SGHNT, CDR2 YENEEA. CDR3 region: CASSPQPDTQYF. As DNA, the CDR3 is TGTGCCAGCAGCCCTCAGCCAGATACGCAGTATTTT.

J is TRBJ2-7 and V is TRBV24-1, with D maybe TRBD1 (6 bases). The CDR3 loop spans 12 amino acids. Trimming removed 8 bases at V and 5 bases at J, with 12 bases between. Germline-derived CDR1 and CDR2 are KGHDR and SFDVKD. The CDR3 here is CATTQGWDEQYF. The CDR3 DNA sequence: TGTGCCACCACCCAGGGGTGGGACGAGCAGTACTTC.

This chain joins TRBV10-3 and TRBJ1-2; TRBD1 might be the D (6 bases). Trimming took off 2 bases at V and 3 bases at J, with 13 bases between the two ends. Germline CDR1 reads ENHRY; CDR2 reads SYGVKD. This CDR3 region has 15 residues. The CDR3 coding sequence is TGTGCCATCAGTGAGAGAGGGGGTAGTGACTATGGCTACACCTTC. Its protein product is CAISERGGSDYGYTF.

The DNA for the CDR3 is TGTGCCAGCAGCAGCCGCCCTAATAATTCACCCCTCCACTTT. It translates to CASSSRPNNSPLHF. The chain recombines TRBV7-2 with TRBJ1-6; no clear D. This CDR3 comprises 14 residues. Germline V CDR1 and CDR2: SGHTA, FQGNSA. Trimming shortened V by 5 bases and J by 5 bases, and 10 bases separated the two germline ends.

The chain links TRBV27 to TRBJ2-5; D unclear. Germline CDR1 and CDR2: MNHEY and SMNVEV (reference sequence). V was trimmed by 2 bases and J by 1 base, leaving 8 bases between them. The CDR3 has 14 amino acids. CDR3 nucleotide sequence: TGTGCCAGCAGTTTAAAGGGATCCCAAGAGACCCAGTACTTC. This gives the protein CASSLKGSQETQYF.

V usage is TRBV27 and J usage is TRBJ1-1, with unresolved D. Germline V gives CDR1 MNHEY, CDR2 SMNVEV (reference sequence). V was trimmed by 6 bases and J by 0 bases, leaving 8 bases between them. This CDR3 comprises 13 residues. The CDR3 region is CASRTFLNTEAFF. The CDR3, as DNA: TGTGCCAGCAGGACATTCTTGAACACTGAAGCTTTCTTT.

CDR3 nucleotide sequence: TGTGCCAGCTCACCGGGGTTGAGGGTAGACAATCAGCCCCAGCATTTT. As protein: CASSPGLRVDNQPQHF. The gene calls are TRBV18 and TRBJ1-5; no reliable D call. Germline V gives CDR1 KGHSH, CDR2 LQKENI. Trimming shortened V by 3 bases and J by 3 bases, and 15 bases separated the two germline ends. This CDR3 spans 16 amino acids.

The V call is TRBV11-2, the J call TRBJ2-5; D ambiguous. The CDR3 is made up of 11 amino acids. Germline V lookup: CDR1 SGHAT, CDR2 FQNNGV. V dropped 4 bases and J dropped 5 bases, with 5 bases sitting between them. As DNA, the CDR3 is TGTGCCAGCAGCTATCGGGAGACCCAGTACTTC. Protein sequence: CASSYRETQYF. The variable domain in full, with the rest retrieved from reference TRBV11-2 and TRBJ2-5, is EAGVAQSPRYKIIEKRQSVAFWCNPISGHATLYWYQQILGQGPKLLIQFQNNGVVDDSQLPKDRFSAERLKGVDSTLKIQPAKLEDSAVYLCASSYRETQYFGPGTRLLVL.

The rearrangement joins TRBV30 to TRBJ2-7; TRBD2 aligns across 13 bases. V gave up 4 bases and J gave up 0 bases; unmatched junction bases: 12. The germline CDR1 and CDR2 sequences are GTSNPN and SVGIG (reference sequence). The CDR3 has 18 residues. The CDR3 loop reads CAWTLGRTSGGVSYEQYF. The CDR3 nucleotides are TGTGCCTGGACTTTGGGGAGGACTAGCGGGGGAGTCTCCTACGAGCAGTACTTC.

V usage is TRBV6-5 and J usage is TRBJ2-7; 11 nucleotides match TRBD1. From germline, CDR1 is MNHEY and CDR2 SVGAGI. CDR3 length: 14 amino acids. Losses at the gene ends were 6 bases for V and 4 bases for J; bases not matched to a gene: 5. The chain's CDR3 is CASRPDRGLYEQYF. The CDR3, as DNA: TGTGCCAGCAGACCGGACAGGGGGCTGTACGAGCAGTACTTC.

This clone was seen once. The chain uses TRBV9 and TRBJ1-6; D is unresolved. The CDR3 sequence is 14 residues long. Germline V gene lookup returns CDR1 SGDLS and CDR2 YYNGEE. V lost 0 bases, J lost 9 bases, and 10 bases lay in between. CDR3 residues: CASSVGAEGSPLHF. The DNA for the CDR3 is TGTGCCAGCAGCGTAGGGGCAGAAGGTTCACCCCTCCACTTT.

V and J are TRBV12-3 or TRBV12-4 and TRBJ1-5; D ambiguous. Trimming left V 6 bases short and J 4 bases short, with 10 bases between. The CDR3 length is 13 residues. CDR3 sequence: CASRPGRNQPQHF. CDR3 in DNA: TGTGCCAGCAGGCCGGGGAGAAATCAGCCCCAGCATTTT.

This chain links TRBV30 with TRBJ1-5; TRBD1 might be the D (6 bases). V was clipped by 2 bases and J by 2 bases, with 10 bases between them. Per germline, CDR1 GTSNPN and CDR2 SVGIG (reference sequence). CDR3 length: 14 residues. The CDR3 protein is CAWSFRGGNQPQHF. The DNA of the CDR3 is TGTGCCTGGAGTTTTAGGGGGGGCAATCAGCCCCAGCATTTT.

CDR3 region: CASSPTSPINYGYTF. The CDR3 bases are TGTGCCAGCAGTCCCACTTCCCCGATAAACTATGGCTACACCTTC. The chain recombines TRBV27 with TRBJ1-2; D not resolved. The CDR3 totals 15 residues. In germline, CDR1 is MNHEY, CDR2 SMNVEV (reference sequence). Trimming left V 5 bases short and J 2 bases short, with 15 bases between.

The CDR3 reads CASRGGLAYEQYF. CDR3 DNA: TGTGCCAGTCGCGGGGGGTTGGCCTACGAGCAGTACTTC. This chain links TRBV18 with TRBJ2-7; 8 bases map to TRBD2. Germline V gene data show CDR1 as KGHSH and CDR2 as LQKENI. The V segment lost 9 bases and the J segment 2 bases; nucleotides outside the gene matches: 6. This CDR3 has 13 amino acids.

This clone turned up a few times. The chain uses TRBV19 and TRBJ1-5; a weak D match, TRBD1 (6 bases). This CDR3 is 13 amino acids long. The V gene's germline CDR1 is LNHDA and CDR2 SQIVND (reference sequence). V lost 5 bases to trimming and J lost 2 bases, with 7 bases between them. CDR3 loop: CASSWTGNQPQHF. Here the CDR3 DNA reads TGTGCCAGTAGTTGGACAGGCAATCAGCCCCAGCATTTT.

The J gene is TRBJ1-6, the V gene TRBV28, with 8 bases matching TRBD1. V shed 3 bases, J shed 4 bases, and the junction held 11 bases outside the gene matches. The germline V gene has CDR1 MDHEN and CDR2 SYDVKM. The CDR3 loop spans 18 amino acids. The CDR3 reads CASSLGTGLGRYNSPLHF. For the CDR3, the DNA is TGTGCCAGCAGTTTGGGGACAGGACTCGGGCGGTATAATTCACCCCTCCACTTT.

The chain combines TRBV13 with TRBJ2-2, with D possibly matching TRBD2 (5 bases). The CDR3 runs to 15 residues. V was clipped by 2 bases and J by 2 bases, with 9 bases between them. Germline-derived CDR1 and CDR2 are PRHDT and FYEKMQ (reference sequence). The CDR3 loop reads CASSLTSSNTGELFF. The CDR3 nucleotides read TGTGCCAGCAGCTTAACGTCTAGCAACACCGGGGAGCTGTTTTTT.

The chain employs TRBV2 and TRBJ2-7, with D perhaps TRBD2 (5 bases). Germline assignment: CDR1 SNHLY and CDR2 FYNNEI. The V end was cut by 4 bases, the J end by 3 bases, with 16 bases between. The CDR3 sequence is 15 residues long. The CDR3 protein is CASSGGYPNFYEQYF. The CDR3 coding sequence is TGTGCCAGCAGTGGAGGGTACCCCAACTTCTACGAGCAGTACTTC.

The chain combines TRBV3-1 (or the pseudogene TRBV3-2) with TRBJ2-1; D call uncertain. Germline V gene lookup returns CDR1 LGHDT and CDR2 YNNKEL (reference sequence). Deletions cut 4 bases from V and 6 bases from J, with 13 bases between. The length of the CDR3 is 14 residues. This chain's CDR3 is CASSPPSRRNEQFF. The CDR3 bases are TGTGCCAGCAGCCCCCCTAGTCGGCGCAATGAGCAGTTCTTC.

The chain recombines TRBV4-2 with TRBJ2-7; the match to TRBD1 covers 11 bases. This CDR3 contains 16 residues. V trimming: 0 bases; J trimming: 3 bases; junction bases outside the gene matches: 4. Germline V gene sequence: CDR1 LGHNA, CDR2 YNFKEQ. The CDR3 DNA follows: TGTGCCAGCAGCCAAGAGGAGGGGACAGGGGGCTACGAGCAGTACTTC. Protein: CASSQEEGTGGYEQYF.

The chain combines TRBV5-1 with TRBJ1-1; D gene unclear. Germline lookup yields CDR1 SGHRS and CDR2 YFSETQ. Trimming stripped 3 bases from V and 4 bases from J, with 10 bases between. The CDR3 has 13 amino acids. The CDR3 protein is CASSSNYGTEAFF. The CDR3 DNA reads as TGCGCCAGCAGCTCCAACTACGGCACTGAAGCTTTCTTT.

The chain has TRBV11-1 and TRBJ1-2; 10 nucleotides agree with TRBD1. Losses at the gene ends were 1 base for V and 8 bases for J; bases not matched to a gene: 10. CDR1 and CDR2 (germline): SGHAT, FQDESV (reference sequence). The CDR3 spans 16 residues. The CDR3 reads CASSLDRRQGAGGYTF. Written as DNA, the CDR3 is TGTGCCAGCAGCTTAGATCGGCGACAGGGGGCCGGGGGCTACACCTTC.

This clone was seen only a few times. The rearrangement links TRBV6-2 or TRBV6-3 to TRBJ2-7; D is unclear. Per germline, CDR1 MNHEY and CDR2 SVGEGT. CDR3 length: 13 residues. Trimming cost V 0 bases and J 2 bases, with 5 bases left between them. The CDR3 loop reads CASSYSVPYEQYF. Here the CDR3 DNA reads TGTGCCAGCAGTTACTCTGTCCCCTACGAGCAGTACTTC.

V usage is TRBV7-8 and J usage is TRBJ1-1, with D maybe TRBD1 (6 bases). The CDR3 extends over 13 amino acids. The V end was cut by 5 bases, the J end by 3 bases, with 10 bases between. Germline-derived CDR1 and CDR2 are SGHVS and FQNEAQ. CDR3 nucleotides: TGTGCCAGCAGCGGTCCAGGGGACACTGAAGCTTTCTTT. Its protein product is CASSGPGDTEAFF. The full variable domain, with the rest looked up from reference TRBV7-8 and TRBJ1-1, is GAGVSQSPRYKVAKRGQDVALRCDPISGHVSLFWYQQALGQGPEFLTYFQNEAQLDKSGLPSDRFFAERPEGSVSTLKIQRTQQEDSAVYLCASSGPGDTEAFFGQGTRLTVV.

The CDR3 DNA reads as TGTGCCACCACACCTCGACAGGCTCCCGACACTGAAGCTTTCTTT. Translating it yields CATTPRQAPDTEAFF. The chain recombines TRBV15 with TRBJ1-1, with D possibly being TRBD1 (6 bases). Trimming pared 7 bases from V and 3 bases from J, leaving 18 bases between. The length of the CDR3 is 15 residues. In germline, CDR1 is LNHNV, CDR2 YYDKDF (reference sequence).

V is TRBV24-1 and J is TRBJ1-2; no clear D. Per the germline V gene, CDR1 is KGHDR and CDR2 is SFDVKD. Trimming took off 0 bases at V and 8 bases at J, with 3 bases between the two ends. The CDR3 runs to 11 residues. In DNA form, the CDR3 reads TGTGCCACCAGTGATTTGATCGGCTACACCTTC. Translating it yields CATSDLIGYTF.

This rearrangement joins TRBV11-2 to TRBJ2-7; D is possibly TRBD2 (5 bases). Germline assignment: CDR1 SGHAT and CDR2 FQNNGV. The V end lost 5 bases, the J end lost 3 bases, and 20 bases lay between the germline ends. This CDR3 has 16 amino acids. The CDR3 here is CASSATRTGSSYEQYF. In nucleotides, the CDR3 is TGTGCCAGCAGCGCAACTAGGACTGGTTCTAGCTACGAGCAGTACTTC.